This T cell receptor (beta chain) came from a study of T cells in Graves' hyperthyroidism and ophthalmopathy. Study information: Peripheral blood was drawn at first diagnosis, prior to all treatment. Study-level points and caveats: Blood samples included most of the expanded thyroid clonotypes exceeding 0.001.

In the case of this clonotype: Antigen: not known.

The CDR3 is made up of 15 amino acids. Germline V gene sequence: CDR1 DFQATT, CDR2 SNEGSKA (reference sequence). Trimming cost V 4 bases and J 2 bases; bases outside gene matches: 7. Template material for amplifying TCR beta CDR3 regions consisted of RNA transcripts. The HTBI primer set was used in a first-round RT-PCR of the TCR CDR3. TCRdb passed the multiplex PCR reads through MiXCR, listing each CDR3 protein once. The repertoire includes about 840,000 distinct CDR3 sequences, around 39% of them detected once, and about 8.9% sits in the top ten. V and J are TRBV20-1 and TRBJ2-7; 11 bases agree with TRBD2. The clonotype was recovered from a man in his late teens or twenties with Graves' hyperthyroidism. What was sequenced was blood. The CDR3 coding sequence is TGCAGTGCTACTACATTTAGCGGGGGGGCCTACGAGCAGTACTTC. It yields the protein CSATTFSGGAYEQYF.